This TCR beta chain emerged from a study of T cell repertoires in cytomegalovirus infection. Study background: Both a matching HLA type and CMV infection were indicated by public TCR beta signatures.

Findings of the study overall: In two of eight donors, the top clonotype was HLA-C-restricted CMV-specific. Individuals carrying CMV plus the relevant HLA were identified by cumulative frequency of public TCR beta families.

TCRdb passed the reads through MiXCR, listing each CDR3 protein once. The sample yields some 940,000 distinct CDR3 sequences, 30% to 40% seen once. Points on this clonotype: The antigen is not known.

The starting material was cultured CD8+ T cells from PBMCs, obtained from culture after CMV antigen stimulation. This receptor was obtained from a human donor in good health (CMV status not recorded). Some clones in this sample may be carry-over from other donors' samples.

CDR3 nucleotide sequence: TGTGCTAGTGGTAATCCAGGGGCTCGGTATGGCTACACCTTC. It encodes CASGNPGARYGYTF. The rearrangement links TRBV12-5 to TRBJ1-2; TRBD1 might be the D (6 bases). Trimming removed 5 bases at V and 5 bases at J, with 15 bases between. CDR1 LGHNT and CDR2 FRNRAP come from the germline V gene. The CDR3 extends over 14 amino acids.